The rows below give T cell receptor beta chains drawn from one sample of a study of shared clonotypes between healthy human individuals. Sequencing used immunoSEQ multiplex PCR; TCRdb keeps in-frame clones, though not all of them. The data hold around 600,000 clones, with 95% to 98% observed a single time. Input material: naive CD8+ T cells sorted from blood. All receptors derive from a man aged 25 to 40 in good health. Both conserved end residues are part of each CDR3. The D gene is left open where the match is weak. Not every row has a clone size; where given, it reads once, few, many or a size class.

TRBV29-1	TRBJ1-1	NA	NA	CSVVVGTVVHTEAFF	TGCAGCGTTGTCGTAGGAACAGTGGTCCACACTGAAGCTTTCTTT
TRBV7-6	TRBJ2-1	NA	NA	CASSLMWTATYNEQFF	TGTGCCAGCAGCTTAATGTGGACCGCAACCTACAATGAGCAGTTCTTC
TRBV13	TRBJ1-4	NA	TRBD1	CASSRQGTNEKLFF	TGTGCCAGCAGCCGACAGGGAACTAATGAAAAACTGTTTTTT
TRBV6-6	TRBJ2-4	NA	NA	CASSYSLELAKNIQYF	TGTGCCAGCAGTTACTCCCTAGAGTTAGCCAAAAACATTCAGTACTTC
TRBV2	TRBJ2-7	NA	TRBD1	CASRGTGSYEQYF	TGTGCCAGCCGGGGGACAGGGTCCTACGAGCAGTACTTC
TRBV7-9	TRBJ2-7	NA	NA	CASSLGSAGLYEQYF	TGTGCCAGCAGCTTAGGTTCGGCGGGACTGTACGAGCAGTACTTC
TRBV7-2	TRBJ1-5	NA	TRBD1	CASSLVGGGDGNQPQHF	TGTGCCAGCAGCTTAGTAGGGGGCGGGGACGGCAATCAGCCCCAGCATTTT
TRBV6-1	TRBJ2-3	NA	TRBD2	CASSEVVLAGADTQYF	TGTGCCAGCAGTGAAGTGGTTTTAGCGGGAGCAGATACGCAGTATTTT
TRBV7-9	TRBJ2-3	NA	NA	CASTDLLSDADTQYF	TGTGCCAGCACGGACCTCCTATCAGACGCAGATACGCAGTATTTT
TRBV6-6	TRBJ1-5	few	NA	CASSYTRVNDQPQHF	TGTGCCAGCAGCTACACCAGGGTAAACGATCAGCCCCAGCATTTT
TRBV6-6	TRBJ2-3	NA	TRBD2	CASSYSFEGGLDTQYF	TGTGCCAGCAGTTACTCTTTCGAGGGAGGGCTAGATACGCAGTATTTT
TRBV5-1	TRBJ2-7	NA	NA	CASSPNRGGFYEQYF	TGCGCCAGCAGCCCTAACAGGGGGGGGTTTTACGAGCAGTACTTC
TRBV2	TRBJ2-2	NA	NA	CASERPGPGVTGELFF	TGTGCCAGCGAAAGACCGGGACCAGGAGTCACCGGGGAGCTGTTTTTT
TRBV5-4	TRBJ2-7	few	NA	CASSSSGLREQYF	NA
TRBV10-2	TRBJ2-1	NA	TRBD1	CASSPDRGRVQFF	TGCGCCAGCAGCCCGGACAGGGGGCGAGTGCAGTTCTTC
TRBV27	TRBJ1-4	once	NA	CASSPLGFNEKLFF	TGTGCCAGCAGTCCCCTGGGGTTTAATGAAAAACTGTTTTTT
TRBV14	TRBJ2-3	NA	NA	CASSQDQSWVGGDTQYF	TGTGCCAGCAGCCAAGATCAATCCTGGGTTGGTGGAGATACGCAGTATTTT
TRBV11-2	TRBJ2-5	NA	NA	CASSGLQETQYF	TGTGCCAGCAGCGGGCTGCAGGAGACCCAGTACTTC
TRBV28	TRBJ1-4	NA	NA	CASSDVLVGLGEKLFF	TGTGCCAGCAGTGACGTTCTGGTGGGTTTAGGTGAAAAACTGTTTTTT
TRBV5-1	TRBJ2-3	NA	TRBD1	CASSGTGFDTQYF	TGCGCCAGCAGCGGGACAGGGTTTGATACGCAGTATTTT
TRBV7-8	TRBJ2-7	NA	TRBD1	CASSQRAGTGISYEQYF	TGTGCCAGCAGCCAAAGGGCCGGGACAGGGATCTCCTACGAGCAGTACTTC
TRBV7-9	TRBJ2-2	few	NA	CASSDGELFF	TGTGCCAGCAGCGACGGGGAGCTGTTTTTT
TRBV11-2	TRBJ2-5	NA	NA	CASSLWGAGSQETQYF	TGTGCCAGCAGCCTTTGGGGGGCTGGTTCCCAAGAGACCCAGTACTTC
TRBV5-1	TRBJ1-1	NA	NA	CASSQDSHTEAFF	TGCGCCAGCAGCCAGGACAGTCACACTGAAGCTTTCTTT
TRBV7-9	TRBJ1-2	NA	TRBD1	CASSSGTGRIANYGYTF	TGTGCCAGCAGCTCCGGGACAGGACGAATAGCTAACTATGGCTACACCTTC
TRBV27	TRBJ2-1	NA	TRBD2	CASSLLLAGGPREQFF	TGTGCCAGCAGTTTATTGTTAGCGGGAGGGCCAAGGGAGCAGTTCTTC
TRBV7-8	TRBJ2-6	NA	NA	CASSLPSLPMPSGANVLTF	TGTGCCAGCAGCTTACCCAGTCTACCAATGCCGTCTGGGGCCAACGTCCTGACTTTC
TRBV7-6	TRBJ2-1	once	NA	CASSLASYNEQFF	TGTGCCAGCAGCTTAGCCAGCTACAATGAGCAGTTCTTC
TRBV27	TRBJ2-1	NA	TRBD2	CASSFSPGLAVNEQFF	TGTGCCAGCAGTTTTTCACCGGGACTAGCGGTCAATGAGCAGTTCTTC
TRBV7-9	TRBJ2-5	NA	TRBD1	CASSTDRGQTQYF	TGTGCCAGCAGCACAGACAGGGGACAGACCCAGTACTTC
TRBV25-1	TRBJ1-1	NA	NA	CASSKGYAEAFF	TGTGCCAGCAGTAAGGGGTACGCTGAAGCTTTCTTT
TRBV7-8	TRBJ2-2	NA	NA	CASLLSVFGDPNTGELFF	TGTGCCAGCTTGCTATCAGTATTTGGGGACCCAAACACCGGGGAGCTGTTTTTT
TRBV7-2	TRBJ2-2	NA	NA	CASSLSRTGLNTGELFF	TGTGCCAGCAGCTTATCGAGAACAGGGTTGAACACCGGGGAGCTGTTTTTT
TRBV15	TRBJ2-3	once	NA	CATLEREADTQYF	TGTGCCACACTAGAGAGAGAGGCAGATACGCAGTATTTT
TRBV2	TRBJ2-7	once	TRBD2	CASSDVGTTYEQYF	TGTGCCAGCAGTGATGTTGGGACTACCTACGAGCAGTACTTC
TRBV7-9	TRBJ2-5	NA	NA	CASSLVRAAQETQYF	TGTGCCAGCAGCTTAGTAAGGGCAGCCCAAGAGACCCAGTACTTC
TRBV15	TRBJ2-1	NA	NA	CATKSPKSSYNEQFF	TGTGCCACAAAATCCCCCAAAAGCTCCTACAATGAGCAGTTCTTC
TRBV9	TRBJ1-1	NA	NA	CASSVSRNTEAFF	TGTGCCAGCAGCGTTTCAAGGAACACTGAAGCTTTCTTT
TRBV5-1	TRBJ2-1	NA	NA	CASSLASTASSYNEQFF	TGCGCCAGCAGCTTGGCGTCGACAGCAAGCTCCTACAATGAGCAGTTCTTC
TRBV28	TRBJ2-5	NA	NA	CASRDRVPGYQETQYF	TGTGCCAGCAGGGACCGGGTCCCGGGGTACCAAGAGACCCAGTACTTC
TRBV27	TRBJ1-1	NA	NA	CASSFRRTEYMNTEAFF	TGTGCCAGCAGTTTCCGAAGGACAGAGTATATGAACACTGAAGCTTTCTTT
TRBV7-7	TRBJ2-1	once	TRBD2	CASAASGMNEQFF	TGTGCCAGCGCGGCTAGCGGGATGAATGAGCAGTTCTTC